This T cell receptor (beta chain) was captured in a study of glioma-infiltrating T cells after dendritic cell vaccination. Overall study: Three intradermal dendritic cell vaccine injections were given every two weeks.

In its sample, this clone was seen once. The time point was: after dendritic cell vaccination, including at tumor progression/relapse. Patients had residual fresh-frozen tumor tissue and more than two years of survival data. Repertoires were generated with immunoSEQ multiplex PCR, while TCRdb's copy carries only in-frame clones and drops some. The table includes tens of thousands of clones, roughly 80% detected once. This material consisted of blood, taken after dendritic cell vaccination. This clonotype was sampled from a human donor with glioblastoma.

The CDR3 loop reads CASSSRTGFTGELFF. In DNA, the CDR3 is TGTGCCAGCAGCTCAAGAACAGGGTTTACCGGGGAGCTGTTTTTT. V gene TRBV5-4 combines with J gene TRBJ2-2; D is perhaps TRBD1 (6 bases). The CDR3 runs to 15 residues. The V and J ends lost 3 bases and 5 bases respectively, with 14 bases between them. Germline V gives CDR1 SGHNT, CDR2 YYREEE (reference sequence).